This T cell receptor beta chain was sequenced during a study of T cells after yellow fever vaccination (dated by TCRdb to about 2019). Notes on the research overall: Libraries from fractions with low cell numbers were prepared with the SMART-Seq v4 Ultra Low Input RNA kit. To follow T-cell clones before and after primary and booster YFV17D yellow fever vaccination, bulk TCR alpha and beta repertoires were sequenced over time. Two healthy male donors, one aged 18 to 30 and one aged 30 to 40 years, made up the cohort. Blood was drawn at multiple timepoints before and after primary and secondary immunization, with bulk PBMC replicates and cell subsets isolated.

TCR cDNA was synthesized by 5'RACE template switching, through which a universal primer site and unique molecular identifiers were introduced. Priming for cDNA synthesis came from both the TCR alpha and TCR beta constant segments. Libraries were amplified in two PCR steps, with sample barcodes and sequencing adapters added in the second step. Sequencing of the libraries was done on either Illumina HiSeq 2500 (2x100 bp) or NovaSeq (2x150 bp). Turning to the authors' computational methods: Reads were demultiplexed and collapsed into UMI consensus sequences with MIGEC, and V(D)J alignment was performed with MiXCR. Clonotypes responding to the vaccine were identified with edgeR on replicate PBMC samples, with the criteria of FDR below 0.01 and a log2 fold change above 5 up to day 15. Each bulk clonotype was labeled CD4 or CD8 based on which sequenced repertoire, CD4 or CD8, contained the clonotype at higher abundance. A clonotype counted as NS4B-specific if enriched at least 10-fold in dextramer-positive versus dextramer-negative fractions, with CD4-biased clonotypes left out. In TCRdb, the public reads were trimmed at Q25 with fastp and aligned with MiXCR, with productive beta chains retained. Each CDR3 protein appears once, grouped with its most common genes and DNA. For this entry, the V and J calls and clone size follow TCRdb and not the study's own pipeline. The sample profile shows about 45,000 distinct CDR3 sequences; 6.8% of them were found once. The ten largest clones capture 15% of the sample.

In the paper's terms, the treatment or condition label means: live attenuated yellow fever vaccine strain. PBMCs were isolated from peripheral blood using a standard Ficoll-Paque protocol. With anti-CD3 and anti-CD8 staining plus a dextramer loaded with the yellow fever NS4B epitope peptide, the researchers sorted epitope-specific CD8 T cells. RNA was extracted with TriZol from bulk PBMCs, CD4 and CD8 fractions, and dextramer-positive and dextramer-negative fractions. Reading the germline V gene (reference sequence) gives CDR1 MNHEY and CDR2 SMNVEV. From its cysteine to its phenylalanine, the CDR3 spans 16 amino acids. The kept DNA is CDR3 alone, 48 bases in frame from the first base. V is shortened by 5 bases, J by 0 bases, and the region joining them spans 15 bases. What the study reported, not specific to this receptor: Computational filtering was needed because FACS-sorted repertoires could contain abundant contaminating clonotypes from the bulk population. Most clones expanded after primary vaccination were re-detected after the booster (about 95% of CD4 and around 88% of CD8), suggesting broad memory maintenance. A small share of clonotypes occurred in both CD4 and CD8 compartments, likely arising from convergent recombination. Because the study included only a couple of donors, the extent to which the findings can be generalized is limited. The secondary T-cell response was found to be weaker but faster than the primary response, with a peak reached on day 5 rather than on day 15.

On this clonotype itself: Base qualities are not at hand, and no much larger clone is one base apart.

The specimen was CD8+ T cells not binding an NS4B(214-222) dextramer, sorted from PBMCs, collected 45 days after the yellow fever booster vaccination. This sample's cell subset or site label indicates: NS4B epitope dextramer-negative CD8 T cells. The origin of this receptor is a man younger than 40 who received the YFV17D yellow fever vaccine. Recombination linked TRBV27 to TRBJ2-3; too little of a D gene remains to name it. The DNA is TGTGCCAGCAGTCACTTGTTGCAGTCTAGCACAGATACGCAGTATTTT. Its protein is CASSHLLQSSTDTQYF.